This T cell receptor (beta chain) derives from a study of blood T cell repertoires in COVID-19. In germline, CDR1 is MDHEN, CDR2 SYDVKM. The CDR3 covers 15 residues. The V segment lost 6 bases and the J segment 7 bases; nucleotides outside the gene matches: 10. This clone was counted between two and nine times. Assay: immunoSEQ multiplex PCR; the TCRdb copy retains only in-frame clones and omits some. The data hold approximately 27,000 clones, with approximately 94% observed a single time. Sequenced input: peripheral blood. The TCR comes from a human donor with active COVID-19. The donor label of this sample is uncertain. This rearrangement joins TRBV28 to TRBJ1-4; 8 bases are a match to TRBD1. CDR3 in amino acids: CASRPHRGGVEKLFF. CDR3 nucleotides: TGTGCCAGCAGACCCCACAGGGGGGGAGTTGAAAAACTGTTTTTT.